The rows below give T cell receptor beta chains drawn from one sample of a study of cytomegalovirus exposure and HLA in healthy donors. Sequencing used immunoSEQ multiplex PCR; TCRdb keeps in-frame clones, though not all of them. This repertoire shows some 150,000 clones, around 90% found once; its top ten account for just under 3%. The sequencing sample was made of PBMCs. These receptors were collected from a man in his late teens or twenties in good health and CMV-seronegative. The CDR3 runs from the conserved cysteine through the conserved F or W. D genes are given only for firm matches. The size field is filled for only some rows; it gives once, few, many or a size class.

clone size	V gene	D gene	J gene	CDR3 protein	CDR3 DNA
NA	TRBV10-3	NA	TRBJ1-1	CAISHQDRGWTEAFF	TGTGCCATCAGTCACCAGGACAGAGGGTGGACTGAAGCTTTCTTT
NA	TRBV7-8	TRBD2	TRBJ2-3	CASSLDPPLAGVRPVDTQYF	TGTGCCAGCAGCTTAGATCCTCCGCTAGCGGGGGTGAGACCCGTGGATACGCAGTATTTT
NA	TRBV6-5	NA	TRBJ1-2	CASSYKVRDYGYTF	TGTGCCAGCAGTTACAAGGTCAGGGACTATGGCTACACCTTC
NA	TRBV5-6	TRBD1	TRBJ2-5	CASSLETGWEMRGQYF	TGTGCCAGCAGCCTTGAGACAGGGTGGGAGATGAGAGGCCAGTACTTC
NA	TRBV10-1	NA	TRBJ1-1	CASSEGRGEGTEAFF	TGCGCCAGCAGTGAGGGTCGGGGGGAGGGCACTGAAGCTTTCTTT
NA	TRBV7-8	TRBD1	TRBJ2-5	CASSPRQGAVETQYF	TGTGCCAGCAGCCCAAGACAGGGGGCTGTGGAGACCCAGTACTTC
NA	TRBV7-8	TRBD2	TRBJ2-1	CASSLGSGTRGLDEQFF	TGTGCCAGCAGCTTAGGATCCGGGACTAGAGGCTTGGATGAGCAGTTCTTC
NA	TRBV5-1	TRBD2	TRBJ2-7	CASSLGSGTYEQYF	TGCGCCAGCAGCTTAGGTAGCGGGACTTACGAGCAGTACTTC
NA	TRBV27	NA	TRBJ1-2	CASSLAGVAGYTF	TGTGCCAGCAGTTTAGCAGGGGTAGCTGGCTACACCTTC
NA	TRBV11-2	NA	TRBJ2-1	CASSLVQGAHNEQFF	TGTGCCAGCAGCTTAGTACAGGGAGCGCACAATGAGCAGTTCTTC
NA	TRBV4-3	TRBD2	TRBJ2-7	CASSQELAGSLFWQYF	TGCGCCAGCAGCCAAGAACTAGCGGGATCCCTTTTCTGGCAGTACTTC
NA	TRBV7-8	TRBD1	TRBJ2-7	CASSFRDRVQAYEQYF	TGTGCCAGCAGCTTCCGGGACAGGGTTCAGGCGTACGAGCAGTACTTC
NA	TRBV25-1	NA	TRBJ1-2	CASSEDSRSRGYTF	TGTGCCAGCAGTGAAGACTCGCGCTCCCGGGGCTACACCTTC
once	TRBV28	NA	TRBJ2-1	CASSPRGYNEQFF	TGTGCCAGCAGTCCCCGGGGTTACAATGAGCAGTTCTTC
NA	TRBV6-5	NA	TRBJ2-1	CASRQGALSEQFF	TGTGCCAGCAGACAGGGCGCCTTGAGTGAGCAGTTCTTC
NA	TRBV28	NA	TRBJ2-1	CASSFYGGRVGQFF	TGTGCCAGCAGTTTCTACGGGGGGCGTGTTGGGCAGTTCTTC
NA	TRBV11-2	NA	TRBJ2-3	CASSFKARQRTDTQYF	TGTGCCAGCAGCTTTAAGGCGAGACAACGCACAGATACGCAGTATTTT
NA	TRBV4-1	TRBD1	TRBJ1-2	CASSQTDRGKGVYGYTF	TGCGCCAGCAGCCAAACAGACAGGGGGAAAGGGGTTTATGGCTACACCTTC
once	TRBV11-2	TRBD2	TRBJ2-1	CASSPLKRGGQYEQFF	TGTGCCAGCAGCCCCCTAAAGCGGGGGGGCCAATATGAGCAGTTCTTC
NA	TRBV19	NA	TRBJ1-2	CASSITGAGSEFGYTF	TGTGCCAGTAGTATTACTGGGGCAGGGTCCGAGTTTGGCTACACCTTC
NA	TRBV6-1	NA	TRBJ2-6	CASWTDFSGANVLTF	TGTGCCAGCTGGACAGACTTCTCTGGGGCCAACGTCCTGACTTTC
NA	TRBV10-3	TRBD2	TRBJ2-1	CAIKKKAGAINEQFF	TGTGCCATCAAAAAGAAAGCGGGAGCGATTAATGAGCAGTTCTTC
NA	TRBV2	TRBD2	TRBJ2-3	CASGGMAGGDTQYF	TGTGCCAGCGGGGGGATGGCGGGAGGAGATACGCAGTATTTT
NA	TRBV6-1	NA	TRBJ2-2	CASSESIRSGELFF	TGTGCCAGCAGTGAATCCATAAGGAGCGGGGAGCTGTTTTTT
NA	TRBV5-6	TRBD1	TRBJ1-5	CASSLRTGPGQPQHF	TGTGCCAGCAGCTTGAGGACAGGCCCGGGTCAGCCCCAGCATTTT
NA	TRBV27	NA	TRBJ2-6	CASSFVSGANVLTF	TGTGCCAGCAGTTTTGTATCTGGGGCCAACGTCCTGACTTTC
once	TRBV7-8	TRBD1	TRBJ2-3	CASSLRDSSTDTQYF	TGTGCCAGCAGCTTACGGGACAGTAGCACAGATACGCAGTATTTT
NA	TRBV5-6	NA	TRBJ1-2	CASSLGQILYGYTF	TGTGCCAGCAGCTTGGGGCAGATCCTCTATGGCTACACCTTC
NA	TRBV5-1	NA	TRBJ1-1	CASSPTNGNTEAFF	TGCGCCAGCAGCCCTACTAATGGGAACACTGAAGCTTTCTTT